Each of the 14 T cell receptor beta chains below was sequenced from the same sample in a study of CXCR3-negative and CXCR3-positive naive CD8 T cells (dated by TCRdb to the late 2010s). The sample was run on a NextSeq 550. The Human TCR Profiling Kit (MiLaboratory) was used to make UMI-labeled 5' RACE TRB cDNA libraries. TCRdb reprocessed the reads; each CDR3 protein sequence makes one entry, and DNA is unavailable. Per the sample table, the count is 120,000 or so distinct CDR3 sequences. The leading ten clones occupy 0.59% of the sample. Their antigen targets remain unknown. Summary of the overall study and its limitations: Compared with CXCR3-negative naive cells, CXCR3-positive naive cells had TRB CDR3s with higher hydrophobicity (lower Kidera factor 4), lower energy, and higher strength and volume indices.

The sequencing input was naive CXCR3+ CD8+ T cells from blood. Sample cell subset or site, as interpreted from the label and publication: CD45RO-CCR7+CD27+CD95- naive CD8+ T cells expressing CXCR3 (TNR3+). The receptors stem from a human donor in good health. Some clones in this sample may be carry-over from other donors' samples.

The CDR3: CASSDREETQYF. V is TRBV12-3 or TRBV12-4 and J is TRBJ2-5; TCRdb picks TRBD1, but there is no DNA to check that call. The CDR3 runs to 12 residues.

The rearrangement joins TRBV7-9 to TRBJ1-3. There are 14 residues in the CDR3. CDR1 is SEHNR and CDR2 is FQNEAQ in the germline V gene (reference sequence). CDR3 sequence reads: CASSPTTSGNTIYF.

V gene TRBV25-1 combines with J gene TRBJ2-1; the TCRdb call, TRBD1, lacks DNA for checking. The CDR3 is 15 amino acids. Germline-derived CDR1 and CDR2 are MGHDK and SYGVNS. CDR3: CASSTGTRNYNEQFF.

The gene calls are TRBV28 and TRBJ2-5. Germline values: CDR1 MDHEN, CDR2 SYDVKM. This CDR3 contains 13 residues. The CDR3: CASSFSTQETQYF.

The chain uses TRBV30 and TRBJ2-1; TCRdb's D gene call, TRBD1, goes unchecked for lack of DNA. The V gene's germline CDR1 is GTSNPN and CDR2 SVGIG (reference sequence). The CDR3 is made up of 12 amino acids. The CDR3 protein is CAWSGTGAEQFF.

The J gene is TRBJ2-7, the V gene TRBV20-1; there is no DNA to check the TCRdb D call of TRBD2. This CDR3 contains 15 residues. The germline CDR1 and CDR2 sequences are DFQATT and SNEGSKA (reference sequence). CDR3 sequence reads: CSARATSGGIYEQYF.

The chain carries TRBV5-6 and TRBJ2-7; TCRdb gives TRBD1 as the D gene, but with no DNA this cannot be confirmed. The CDR3 is 16 residues long. CDR1 SGHDT and CDR2 YYEEEE come from the germline V gene. The CDR3 reads CASSSDRDDLSYEQYF.

V and J are TRBV28 and TRBJ2-6; without DNA, the TCRdb call of TRBD1 cannot be checked. The length of the CDR3 is 19 residues. Germline V gene lookup returns CDR1 MDHEN and CDR2 SYDVKM. CDR3 sequence: CASSLRGQGAPGGANVLTF.

The chain links TRBV7-9 to TRBJ2-7; the TCRdb D gene call, TRBD1, has no DNA to confirm it. CDR1 is SEHNR, CDR2 FQNEAQ, per germline (reference sequence). The CDR3 sequence is 14 residues long. This CDR3 is CASSHRDREYEQYF.

The rearrangement joins TRBV5-1 to TRBJ2-7; TCRdb reports TRBD1, a call that lacks DNA to check it against. CDR3 length equals 14 residues. Germline-derived CDR1 and CDR2 are SGHRS and YFSETQ. The CDR3 is CASSSAGTGDEQYF.

The V and J genes are TRBV30 and TRBJ1-2; TCRdb returns TRBD1, unconfirmable since there is no DNA. Germline V gene sequence: CDR1 GTSNPN, CDR2 SVGIG (reference sequence). The CDR3 consists of 14 residues. The CDR3: CAWRTRGANYGYTF.

V usage is TRBV20-1 and J usage is TRBJ2-7; the D call of TRBD2 rests on TCRdb alone, since no DNA is present to check it. The CDR3 contains 15 residues. CDR1 is DFQATT and CDR2 is SNEGSKA in the germline V gene (reference sequence). The CDR3 loop is CSARAEREGPYEQYF.

V gene TRBV25-1 combines with J gene TRBJ2-5; the D call from TCRdb, TRBD1, cannot be confirmed without DNA. Germline values: CDR1 MGHDK, CDR2 SYGVNS. This CDR3 is built from 15 residues. CDR3 loop: CASSDLRDSQETQYF.

The genes are TRBV3-1 and TRBJ1-2; the D call of TRBD1 rests on TCRdb alone, since no DNA is present to check it. CDR3 size: 15 residues. In germline, CDR1 is LGHDT, CDR2 YNNKEL (reference sequence). The chain's CDR3 is CASSQVTGRNYGYTF.